The text below deals with one TCR beta chain. Its antigen is still unknown. The read is 3 residues too short to cover the CDR3 end, so that end is filled in from the germline J gene. This sample is part of a study of T cells in women clearing cervical HPV infection. Overall study results and limits: Cases and controls were distinguished at AUC about 0.8 by richness and V genes. Effector/memory and HPV-specific T cells were not isolated, and association timing is unknown.

There are 14 residues in the CDR3. Germline CDR1 is SGHKS and CDR2 is YYEKEE (reference sequence). V shed 4 bases and J 6 bases; nucleotides not matched to a gene: 6. All donors had a single incident cervical HPV16 infection, not prevalent. Clones were sequenced by immunoSEQ multiplex PCR, and TCRdb holds only the in-frame ones, with some missing. With 25,000 to 35,000 clones in the sample, the ten largest clones hold around 19%. This clonotype originated in a woman aged 18 to 75 with a cervical HPV16 infection that either progressed to CIN3+ or cleared (not recorded which). The chain carries TRBV5-5 and TRBJ1-4, with TRBD1 matching over 7 bases. The sample was blood buffy coat. Partial CDR3 DNA: TGTGCCAGCAGCGAAGGGACAGTAGATGAAAAA. It codes for CASSEGTVDEK. The whole CDR3 region reads CASSEGTVDEKLFF.